This T cell receptor beta chain was sequenced for a study of shared clonotypes between healthy human individuals. Germline CDR1 MNHEY, CDR2 SVGAGI. The V gene lost 8 bases and the J gene lost 6 bases, with 8 bases spanning the gap. The CDR3 length is 10 residues. The deep-level immunoSEQ assay was used. Assay used: immunoSEQ multiplex PCR; TCRdb lists only in-frame clones, some missing. The data show 740,000 or so clones, with 73% seen just once and roughly 1.9% held by the top ten. V gene TRBV6-5 combines with J gene TRBJ2-7, with D hard to call. The sample consisted of memory CD4+ T cells sorted from blood. Subset denoted: CD45RA-negative fraction. This TCR was sampled from a woman under 40 in good health. The CDR3: CASLVFEQYF. CDR3 sequence (DNA): TGTGCCAGCCTAGTTTTCGAGCAGTACTTC.